The source of this T cell receptor beta chain is a study of T cell responses to AZD1222 COVID-19 vaccine. Looking at the study overall: Samples with a second dose at about 4 or about 12 weeks were pooled together.

This clone was seen only once. The antigen is undetermined. Study-level findings and limits: The donor cohort was predominantly white British with a female majority, and clonal diversity may have been underestimated.

Generated by immunoSEQ multiplex PCR, the TCRdb table keeps only in-frame clones and is missing some. In the table there are 65,000 to 85,000 clones, around nine tenths of which are singletons. CDR3 size: 14 residues. Per germline, CDR1 LNHNV and CDR2 YYDKDF (reference sequence). V shed 5 bases and J shed 3 bases, with 14 bases lying between them. This chain joins TRBV15 and TRBJ2-7; D might be TRBD1 (5 bases). This TCR came from an adult in good health. This specimen consisted of peripheral blood, obtained on day 0 of AZD1222 vaccination. The CDR3 DNA sequence: TGTGCCACCAGCGCCACTCCAGGGATCTACGAGCAGTACTTC. It codes for CATSATPGIYEQYF.